This TCR beta chain came from a study of cytomegalovirus exposure and HLA in healthy donors (dated by TCRdb to about 2017). Background for the entire study: According to an earlier analysis of a few hundred of the donors, about 170 million T cells yielded 117 million unique TCR beta sequences and less than 300 Gb of sequence data. An early release covering 550 to 650 HLA-typed donors comprised around 300 gigabases of sequencing data and about 90 million unique TCR sequences. Of the approximately 400 genotyped donors, approximately 83% fell in the genetic ancestry cluster associated with self-reported Caucasian donors. The study aimed to test whether signatures of past pathogen exposure could be identified by cataloging public T cell receptors. Using immunosequencing, the study profiled T cell repertoires from 500 to 800 subjects and related those repertoires to cytomegalovirus serostatus. In addition to the first cohort of around 670 subjects, a separate validation cohort of 120 different subjects was used. To predict cytomegalovirus infection status, the study combined high-throughput TCR immunosequencing, statistical association of individual TCRs with disease status, and machine learning. To study patterns of TCR occurrence, a later analysis re-analyzed previously published TCR beta repertoires from 650 to 750 donors and added high-resolution HLA genotyping. The later analysis used no new phenotypic data to find candidate immune exposures, relying instead on TCR beta sequences and their occurrence across donors. To decide whether each TCR beta V gene segment behaved as functional or pseudogenic, an earlier analysis of over 500 of the donors relied on high-throughput TCR beta sequencing. Donor age, sex, ethnicity and CMV serostatus were compiled together with the repertoire data. A later genetic analysis used genome-wide SNP genotypes for about three fifths of the 666 donors, treating that subset as a discovery cohort. All discovery cohort repertoires had been generated on a single sequencing platform. HLA typing covered class I and class II loci at four-digit resolution. The number of typed donors differed by locus: about 620-640 for A, B, C, DRB1 and DQB1; 500 to 550 for DQA1; approximately 610 for DPA1; and around 490 for DPB1. A handful of DR-DQ haplotypes were handled as single units for association and clustering because linkage in the cohort was strong. Among over 350 genotyped donors of the cohort, an average of about 240,000 unique TCR beta nucleotide sequences were sequenced per donor, roughly a sixth of them non-productive. Points the paper makes about the study in general: According to a later analysis, TCR association rates differed among HLA loci, with DRB1 alleles showing the most associated TCRs and HLA-C alleles showing the fewest. Because some donors lacked HLA typing at each locus, the association tests relied only on the typed subset. Sequencing depth was assumed to be roughly uniform across donors in the presence/absence analyses, though that assumption may not hold. Linkage disequilibrium might explain the correlated functional status among segregating V segments, but an unknown experimental factor could not be excluded. According to a later analysis, most CMV-associated TCR beta chains appeared to be HLA-restricted, and the HLA associations seemed to be driven largely by CMV exposure. According to a later genetic analysis, donors in an Asian-associated ancestry cluster had fewer N-insertions in productive TCRs than the roughly 660-donor mean. Strong co-occurrence of HLA alleles, especially DR and DQ, made assigning TCR associations to individual alleles difficult. In this cohort, only TCR beta chains were sequenced, and detectable features were limited by the absence of alpha or paired-chain data. In an earlier analysis of some 550 of the donors, most TCR beta V segments were observed in productive rearrangements about 87% or about 30% of the time, broadly matching IMGT annotations. A further reported finding was that TCR beta sequences accurately predicted the HLA-A and HLA-B alleles for most subjects in the first cohort. Most TCR sequences were seen in very few donors, while some public TCRs were found in many individuals. The only immune exposure information available for the cohort was CMV serostatus. A group of highly shared sequence variants was considered likely to be a technical artifact of the sequencing pipeline. In a later analysis, several top co-occurrence clusters were reported to appear linked to parvovirus B19, influenza, CMV and Epstein-Barr virus. In a later analysis, HLA-associated TCR beta chains were found to be more clonally expanded and to have lower generation probabilities than equally common non-associated chains. The study listed 150 to 200 TCR beta chains as associated with cytomegalovirus. In vitro tests confirmed that a few of the cytomegalovirus-associated TCR beta chains recognize cytomegalovirus antigens. An association between a missense DCLRE1C variant and V-gene and J-gene trimming of TCR beta chains was found in a later genetic analysis and replicated in an independent cohort. Specific HLA alleles were associated with 15,000 to 20,000 TCR beta sequences at a false discovery rate of 0.05 in a later analysis. Some IMGT-functional V segments, including TRBV6-2 and TRBV6-3, could not be told apart with the 87-base-pair reads, so those segments were excluded. The authors suggested that the approach could potentially be extended to other disease states and immunological phenotypes. In both the original and validation cohorts, the classifier was reported to diagnose cytomegalovirus status with high specificity and sensitivity. Because counts were too low, roughly 18 rarely observed V segments, including chromosome 9 orphons, were left out of the earlier analysis of roughly 600 of the donors.

CDR1 MDHEN and CDR2 SYDVKM are derived from the germline V gene. Trimming at the junction amounts to 3 bases on V and 0 bases on J, and the germline ends lie 9 bases apart. Spanning cysteine to phenylalanine, the CDR3 consists of 15 amino acids. Kept here is only the CDR3 DNA, which spans 45 bases and is read in frame from base 1. Library preparation employed the immunoSEQ multiplex PCR assay. The multiplex PCR relied on a mix of 60 forward primers for TCR Vbeta segments and 13 reverse primers for TCR Jbeta segments. The CDR3 region of rearranged TCR beta genes was amplified from genomic DNA with a multiplex PCR assay. The Illumina HiSeq System was used to sequence the amplified TCR beta libraries as 87-base-pair reads. In the original analysis: A later analysis tallied tens of millions of unique TCR beta chains across the 666 repertoires, and 10 million to 11 million of those chains were shared by two or more donors. A nearest-neighbor algorithm error-corrected the raw reads and collapsed the reads into unique sequences, merging closely related sequences to remove PCR and sequencing errors. To assign V, D and J gene segments, CDR3 sequences were aligned to IMGT reference sequences. For a sequence to be retained, a match of at least six nucleotides to both a V gene segment and a J gene segment was required. Rearrangements were classified as productive when the CDR3 lacked stop codons and remained in frame with V and J, and all other rearrangements were classified as non-productive. Following IMGT convention, CDR3 was defined as the stretch from the second conserved V-encoded cysteine to the conserved J-encoded phenylalanine. The earlier analysis of about 610 of the donors excluded any sequence lacking an unambiguous match to a single V gene segment. In an earlier analysis of 587 of the donors, V segments were called functional above 56.7% productive rearrangements and were called segregating when the between-donor standard deviation exceeded 5%. A statistical classification framework was built for diagnosing cytomegalovirus status from the catalog of TCR beta chain sequences. In a later analysis, V and J genes were assigned by comparing TCR nucleotide sequences against IMGT/GENE-DB human TR gene sequences. In a later analysis, CDR3 sequences and most-parsimonious VDJ recombination scenarios were assigned using the TCRdist pipeline. In a later analysis, each TCR beta chain was defined by its CDR3 amino acid sequence together with its V-gene family, and reads without a unique V-gene family were excluded. A later analysis removed roughly 590 highly shared, low-generation-probability nucleotide sequences to deal with suspected cross-contamination and a sequencing artifact. For each public chain, a later analysis derived a clonal expansion index from normalized ranks of inferred template counts within each repertoire. Generation probabilities in a later analysis came from a VDJ recombination model fitted to out-of-frame rearrangements, and those results were checked against IGoR. Hypergeometric tests were used in a later analysis to score TCR-TCR, TCR-HLA and TCR-CMV co-occurrence, with a repertoire-size bias correction applied to the TCR pairs. A later analysis estimated false discovery rates by permuting HLA or CMV assignments 20 times. In a later analysis, co-occurring TCRs were grouped using DBSCAN, with TCRdist sequence similarity added in when clustering inside HLA-allele-positive subsets. For co-occurrence clustering, repertoires with fewer than 30,000 or more than 120,000 public chains were excluded, along with four or five repertoires with anomalous nucleotide sharing. This immuneACCESS table, as held by TCRdb, lists in-frame sequences with V and J called but not all clones. Of the missing ones, under half trace to an unresolved V gene in checked studies; the others have no known cause. Clone size and V and J calls were adopted from that table, with D and trimming inferred from the DNA. The table for this sample lists 100,000 to 150,000 clones; roughly 76% of them were counted only once. Clones ranked in the top ten supply about 16% of the sample.

In total, roughly 670 healthy bone marrow donors made up the cohort. At the time of sampling, all cohort members were nominally healthy, though unrecorded immune exposures were likely present. The donor was CMV seropositive and was included in the group of 250 to 350 seropositive cohort members. Every donor gave a peripheral blood sample, and the peripheral blood mononuclear cells from that sample were used for TCR beta sequencing. The Qiagen DNeasy Blood Extraction Kit was used to extract genomic DNA from the blood cell samples. As regards this clone: The antigen it binds to is not known. Base qualities are not provided; no much larger clone lies one nucleotide away.

The sample comprised PBMCs. The chain is assembled from TRBV28 and TRBJ1-5; the D region possibly corresponds to TRBD1 (5 bases align). The TCR sequence derives from a man aged 45-60 years in good health and CMV-seropositive. Here is the DNA: TGTGCCAGCAGTTTCGAAGGGGTTAGCAATCAGCCCCAGCATTTT. Translated, this gives CASSFEGVSNQPQHF.